Each of the 10 T cell receptor beta chains below was sequenced from the same sample in a study of read filtering for tumor transcriptome and immune sequencing. From 300 to 450 ng of RNA, a library with molecular barcoded alpha/delta and beta/gamma adaptors was made. One entry per CDR3 protein, called by TCRdb with MiXCR from the reads. The data contain approximately 25,000 distinct CDR3 sequences, 13% to 15% of them singletons. Sequencing used a population of CD138-negative cells sorted from bone marrow. The receptors derive from a donor older than 35 with multiple myeloma.

With respect to this clonotype: A much larger clone sits a single nucleotide away, making a read error possible. The chain combines TRBV12-3 or TRBV12-4 with TRBJ2-2, with TRBD2 identical over 10 bases. CDR3 length: 15 amino acids. As DNA, the CDR3 is TGTGCCAGCAGTTTGACTCTAGCGGGAGCCGGGAAGCTGTTTTTT. It translates to CASSLTLAGAGKLFF.

At least ten counts were recorded for this clonotype. The chain is built from TRBV20-1 and TRBJ2-1, with a possible D match to TRBD2 (7 bases). CDR1 DFQATT and CDR2 SNEGSKA come from the germline V gene (reference sequence). CDR3 size: 15 residues. With 3 bases removed from V and 4 bases from J, the gap between germline ends came to 16 bases. CDR3 protein: CSASFRAGTYNEQFF. CDR3 DNA sequence: TGCAGTGCTAGCTTCCGAGCGGGGACATACAATGAGCAGTTCTTC.

The sample holds a few counts of this clonotype. V is TRBV14 and J is TRBJ2-6; 7 nucleotides match TRBD2. The CDR3 totals 17 residues. The germline V gene has CDR1 SGHDN and CDR2 FVKESK. With 4 bases clipped from V and 1 base from J, the junction kept 7 bases outside the gene matches. Here the CDR3 reads CASSPYPLASGANVLTF. The CDR3 DNA follows: TGTGCCAGCAGCCCCTACCCACTAGCGTCTGGGGCCAACGTCCTGACTTTC.

In the case of this clonotype: A much larger clone sits a single nucleotide away, making a read error possible. The genes are TRBV7-3 and TRBJ2-7; 10 bases fit TRBD1. This CDR3 has 15 amino acids. The V and J ends lost 5 bases and 6 bases, in that order; junction bases with no gene match: 10. Germline CDR1 is SGHTA and CDR2 is FQGTGA. CDR3 sequence reads: CASSLGTGENCEQYF. In nucleotides, the CDR3 is TGTGCCAGCAGCCTCGGGACAGGGGAGAACTGCGAGCAGTACTTC.

With regard to this clonotype: One junction end does not reproduce the germline sequence, and a read error may be involved. Here the CDR3 reads CASGIGSFMNTEAFF. In DNA, the CDR3 is TGCGCCAGCGGGATAGGTAGTTTCATGAACACTGAGGCTTTCTTT. The chain employs TRBV5-1 and TRBJ1-1; D is unclear. Per the germline V gene, CDR1 is SGHRS and CDR2 is YFSETQ. The CDR3 contains 15 residues.

This clonotype was recorded at least ten times. The gene calls are TRBV6-5 and TRBJ2-7; no clear D gene. Trimming shortened V by 0 bases and J by 2 bases, and 17 bases separated the two germline ends. The CDR3 totals 17 residues. Germline-derived CDR1 and CDR2 are MNHEY and SVGAGI. The CDR3 DNA reads as TGTGCCAGCAGTTACTCGTACCCGGGCGGAAACACCTACGAGCAGTACTTC. This gives the protein CASSYSYPGGNTYEQYF.

Ten or more counts support this clonotype. The chain combines TRBV6-5 with TRBJ2-1, with TRBD2 identical over 9 bases. Germline CDR1 and CDR2: MNHEY and SVGAGI. Trimming took 5 bases from V and 0 from J; bases not matched to a gene: 11. The CDR3 is made up of 18 amino acids. DNA of the CDR3: TGTGCCAGCAGTGCCTACGAGGGCGGGAGGGCCTCCTACAATGAGCAGTTCTTC. It codes for CASSAYEGGRASYNEQFF.

This clonotype was recorded at least ten times. The chain recombines TRBV27 with TRBJ2-1, with 11 nucleotides matching TRBD1. The CDR3 has 15 residues. J lost 3 bases, V lost 4 bases, and 2 bases had no gene match. Looked up from germline, CDR1 is MNHEY and CDR2 is SMNVEV (reference sequence). The CDR3 bases are TGTGCCAGCAGTTCGGGACAGGGGGACTACAATGAGCAGTTCTTC. Its translation is CASSSGQGDYNEQFF.

The table lists this clonotype with many counts. The rearrangement uses TRBV6-6 and TRBJ2-5; D is unresolved. The germline gives CDR1 MNHNY, CDR2 SVGAGI (reference sequence). Trimming cost V 2 bases and J 0 bases, with 16 bases left between them. The CDR3 spans 17 residues. For the CDR3, the DNA is TGTGCCAGCAGTTACGGTACTGCCAGCCCGTACCAAGAGACCCAGTACTTC. This translates into CASSYGTASPYQETQYF.

This clonotype has a handful of counts. This may come from a read error, since a much larger clone is one base off. For the CDR3, the DNA is TGTGCCGCCAGCAGAGGGGGCGGGAGGGTTCGAGATACGCAGTATTTT. Its protein product is CAASRGGGRVRDTQYF. The gene calls are TRBV15 and TRBJ2-3; 9 positions agree with TRBD2. The CDR3 length is 16 residues. The V gene's germline CDR1 is LNHNV and CDR2 YYDKDF (reference sequence).